This T cell receptor beta chain derives from a study of blood T cell repertoires in COVID-19. Study as a whole: The United States, Italy and Spain supplied acute and convalescent COVID-19 samples. The analysed material was cDNA or gDNA that came from T cells, B-cell-depleted T cells, or PBMCs.

CDR1 LGHDT and CDR2 YNNKEL come from the germline V gene (reference sequence). This CDR3 comprises 17 residues. Unmatched junction bases numbered 6, after V lost 0 bases and J lost 0 bases. Per the study methods: Scientists estimated how many nucleated cells there were by amplifying reference gene primers. Produced via immunoSEQ multiplex PCR; TCRdb's table is partial and in-frame only. Clone size and V and J calls were adopted from that table, with D and trimming inferred from the DNA. The repertoire holds approximately 260,000 clones, with 75% to 90% as singletons. The chain recombines TRBV3-1 (or the pseudogene TRBV3-2) with TRBJ1-1; 8 bases are a match to TRBD1. Specimen: peripheral blood. The clonotype originates from a woman between 40 and 55 years old who had recovered from COVID-19. CDR3 in DNA: TGTGCCAGCAGCCAAGAATCAGGGGGCCGGATGAACACTGAAGCTTTCTTT. Its translation is CASSQESGGRMNTEAFF.